The clone carrying this T cell receptor (beta chain) was picked up a small number of times. Its antigen is currently unknown. The length of the CDR3 is 14 residues. V was clipped by 2 bases and J by 4 bases, with 11 bases between them. Germline V gene lookup returns CDR1 MGHDK and CDR2 SYGVNS. This entry belongs to a study of T cells after yellow fever vaccination. At the level of the study: For low cell numbers, libraries were made with SMART-Seq v4 Ultra Low Input.

Study results and caveats: After the booster, around 95% of CD4 and about nine tenths of CD8 primary-response clones were re-detected. Though it reached lower strength, the secondary response hit its peak faster, day 5 versus 15.

The authors made TCR cDNA by 5'RACE template switching, adding a universal primer site and UMIs. TCRdb independently ran MiXCR on the 5' RACE reads; one entry per CDR3 protein. The sample holds some 400,000 distinct CDR3 sequences, about 17% seen once. The chain carries TRBV25-1 and TRBJ1-2; D uncertain. Sequencing was performed on PBMCs, taken before the yellow fever booster vaccination. This receptor was taken from a man between 18 and 35 years old who received the YFV17D yellow fever vaccine. The CDR3 reads CASSEGGSSYGYTF. The DNA for the CDR3 is TGTGCCAGCAGTGAAGGAGGGAGTAGCTATGGCTACACCTTC.